The clone carrying this TCR beta chain was observed at least ten times. Its antigen remains unidentified. The sample is drawn from a study of T cells in Graves' hyperthyroidism and ophthalmopathy. The overall study: Peripheral blood was acquired at first diagnosis, ahead of any therapy whatsoever. Points from the study as a whole: Before onset, by a median of approximately 6.8 months, the model predicted ophthalmopathy. Among clonotypes expanded in thyroid above 0.001, most were also found in blood.

The TCR beta CDR3 regions underwent amplification using RNA transcripts as the source. TCR CDR3 underwent first-round RT-PCR with the HTBI primer set. One entry per CDR3 protein results from TCRdb running MiXCR on the multiplex PCR reads. This table holds approximately 420,000 distinct CDR3 sequences, roughly 13% found once. Germline assignment: CDR1 MGHDK and CDR2 SYGVNS. The length of the CDR3 is 15 residues. Trimming removed 3 bases from V and 2 bases from J; junction bases left unmatched: 2. The specimen sequenced was blood. The receptor comes from a woman in her late teens or twenties with Graves' hyperthyroidism. The genes are TRBV25-1 and TRBJ1-1, with 11 bases identical to TRBD1. The CDR3 loop is CASSEGTGGNTEAFF. DNA for the CDR3: TGTGCCAGCAGTGAGGGGACAGGGGGAAACACTGAAGCTTTCTTT. Full variable domain (outside the CDR3, taken from reference TRBV25-1 and TRBJ1-1): EADIYQTPRYLVIGTGKKITLECSQTMGHDKMYWYQQDPGMELHLIHYSYGVNSTEKGDLSSESTVSRIRTEHFPLTLESARPSHTSQYLCASSEGTGGNTEAFFGQGTRLTVV.